This T cell receptor beta chain was found in a study of shared clonotypes between healthy human individuals. V was trimmed by 6 bases and J by 2 bases, leaving 23 bases between them. This CDR3 has 18 residues. Germline assignment: CDR1 MNHEY and CDR2 SMNVEV (reference sequence). Repertoires were generated with immunoSEQ multiplex PCR, while TCRdb's copy carries only in-frame clones and drops some. The table has about 530,000 clones, almost 97% seen once. This TCR was recovered from a woman aged 25 to 39 in good health. The chain carries TRBV27 and TRBJ1-3; D perhaps matches TRBD1 (5 bases). The sample taken for sequencing was naive CD4+ T cells sorted from blood. Subset reported: CD45RA+ positively selected. CDR3 in DNA: TGTGCCAGCAGGTTAACAGGTCGGTCGGGACTTCCTGGAAACACCATATATTTT. It specifies CASRLTGRSGLPGNTIYF.